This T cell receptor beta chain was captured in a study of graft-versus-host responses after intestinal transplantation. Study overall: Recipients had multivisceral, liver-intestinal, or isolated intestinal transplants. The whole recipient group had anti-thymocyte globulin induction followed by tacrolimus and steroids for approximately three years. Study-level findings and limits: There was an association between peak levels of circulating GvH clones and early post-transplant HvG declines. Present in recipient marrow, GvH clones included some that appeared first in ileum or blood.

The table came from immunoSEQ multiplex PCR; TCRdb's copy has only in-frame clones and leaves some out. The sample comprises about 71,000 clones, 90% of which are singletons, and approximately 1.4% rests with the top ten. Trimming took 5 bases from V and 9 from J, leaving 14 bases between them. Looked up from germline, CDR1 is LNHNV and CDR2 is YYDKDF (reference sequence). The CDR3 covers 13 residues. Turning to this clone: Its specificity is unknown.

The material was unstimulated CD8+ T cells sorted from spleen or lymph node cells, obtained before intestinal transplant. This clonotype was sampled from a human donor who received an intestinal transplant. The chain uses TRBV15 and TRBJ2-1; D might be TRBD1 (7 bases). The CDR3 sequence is CATSVRGAIEQFF. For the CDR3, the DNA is TGTGCCACCAGCGTCAGGGGGGCAATTGAGCAGTTCTTC.